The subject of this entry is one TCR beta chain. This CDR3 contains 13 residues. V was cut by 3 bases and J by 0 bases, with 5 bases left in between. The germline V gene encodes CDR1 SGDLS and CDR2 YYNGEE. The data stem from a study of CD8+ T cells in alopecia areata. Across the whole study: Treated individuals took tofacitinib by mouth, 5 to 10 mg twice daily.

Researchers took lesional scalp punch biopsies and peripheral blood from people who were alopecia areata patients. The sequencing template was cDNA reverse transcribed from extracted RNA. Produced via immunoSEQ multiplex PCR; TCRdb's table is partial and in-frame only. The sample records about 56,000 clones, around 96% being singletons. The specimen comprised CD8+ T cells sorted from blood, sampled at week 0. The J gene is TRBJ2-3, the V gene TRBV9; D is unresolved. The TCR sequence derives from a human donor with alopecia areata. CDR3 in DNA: TGTGCCAGCAGCGGAGCGAGCACAGATACGCAGTATTTT. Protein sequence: CASSGASTDTQYF.